Shown below are 13 T cell receptor beta chains from a single sample sequenced in a study of T cell responses to AZD1222 COVID-19 vaccine. Using immunoSEQ multiplex PCR, the repertoire was profiled, and TCRdb retains in-frame clones only, with some absent. The sample carries 120,000 to 150,000 clones, about 92% recorded once. The sequences come from peripheral blood, collected on day 0 of AZD1222 vaccination. These receptors originate from an adult in good health.

The DNA of the CDR3 is TGCGCCAGCAGCCCGGACAGGGATTATGGCTACACCTTC. Translation: CASSPDRDYGYTF. The chain combines TRBV5-1 with TRBJ1-2; TRBD1 matches at 8 bases. The V segment lost 4 bases and the J segment 5 bases; nucleotides outside the gene matches: 4. The CDR3 length is 13 residues. CDR1 is SGHRS and CDR2 is YFSETQ in the germline V gene.

The rearrangement uses TRBV6-6 and TRBJ1-5; TRBD1 matches at 9 bases. CDR3 length equals 15 residues. V was clipped by 6 bases and J by 6 bases; unmatched bases: 9. In germline, CDR1 is MNHNY, CDR2 SVGAGI (reference sequence). CDR3 nucleotide sequence: TGTGCCAGCAGACAGGGGGCGCCTAGTGCTCAGCCCCAGCATTTT. Translated, it gives CASRQGAPSAQPQHF.

The V and J genes are TRBV9 and TRBJ1-2; D is possibly TRBD1 (6 bases). The germline V gene has CDR1 SGDLS and CDR2 YYNGEE. The CDR3 covers 17 residues. Trimming removed 4 bases at V and 1 base at J, with 20 bases between. The CDR3 nucleotides read TGTGCCAGCAGCCCCACAGGGAGGAAAGCGGGTAACTATGGCTACACCTTC. Its translation is CASSPTGRKAGNYGYTF.

V usage is TRBV4-3 and J usage is TRBJ1-4, with D maybe TRBD1 (5 bases). The CDR3 totals 15 residues. The V gene's germline CDR1 is LGHNA and CDR2 YSLEER. Deletions cut 5 bases from V and 4 bases from J, with 14 bases between. The CDR3 loop reads CASSEAQEINEKLFF. For the CDR3, the DNA is TGCGCCAGCAGCGAGGCACAGGAGATTAATGAAAAACTGTTTTTT.

The chain couples TRBV6-5 to TRBJ2-3; perhaps TRBD1 as D (6 bases). CDR1 and CDR2 (germline): MNHEY, SVGAGI. The CDR3 has 15 amino acids. Trimming removed 8 bases from V and 0 bases from J, with 15 bases in between. The CDR3 region is CASGGQLSSTDTQYF. In DNA form, the CDR3 reads TGTGCCAGCGGAGGACAGCTATCTAGCACAGATACGCAGTATTTT.

The V and J genes are TRBV29-1 and TRBJ1-1, with D unclear. Between the trimmed V and J ends, which lost 5 bases and 1 base, there was a span of 5 bases. The CDR3 contains 11 residues. CDR1 is SQVTM, CDR2 ANQGSEA, per germline. For the CDR3, the DNA is TGCAGCGTTTCGGAGAACACTGAAGCTTTCTTT. It translates to CSVSENTEAFF.

The chain has TRBV28 and TRBJ2-7; unclear D gene. Trimming took off 2 bases at V and 10 bases at J, with 12 bases between the two ends. The CDR3 sequence is 12 residues long. Germline lookup yields CDR1 MDHEN and CDR2 SYDVKM. CDR3 DNA sequence: TGTGCCAGCAGTTTAGTATCAGGTGTTCAGTACTTC. This gives the protein CASSLVSGVQYF. Together with reference TRBV28 and TRBJ2-7, the CDR3 gives the full variable domain: DVKVTQSSRYLVKRTGEKVFLECVQDMDHENMFWYRQDPGLGLRLIYFSYDVKMKEKGDIPEGYSVSREKKERFSLILESASTNQTSMYLCASSLVSGVQYFGPGTRLTVT.

V gene TRBV11-2 combines with J gene TRBJ1-5; 9 bases agree with TRBD1. Germline trimming cut 5 bases from V and 1 base from J; bases unmatched to any gene: 6. Looked up from germline, CDR1 is SGHAT and CDR2 is FQNNGV. This CDR3 spans 16 amino acids. Written as DNA, the CDR3 is TGTGCCAGCAGCCCGGGACAGGGAGGGAGCAATCAGCCCCAGCATTTT. It yields the protein CASSPGQGGSNQPQHF.

The table lists this clone with a count of one. The rearrangement joins TRBV7-2 to TRBJ2-2, with D unresolved. The CDR3 runs to 12 residues. V lost 3 bases to trimming and J lost 6 bases, with 5 bases between them. CDR1 is SGHTA, CDR2 FQGNSA, per germline. CDR3 amino acids: CASSFGAGELFF. CDR3 bases: TGTGCCAGCAGCTTCGGTGCCGGGGAGCTGTTTTTT.

The chain uses TRBV3-1 (or the pseudogene TRBV3-2) and TRBJ1-1; D is possibly TRBD1 (5 bases). CDR1 is LGHDT, CDR2 YNNKEL, per germline (reference sequence). This CDR3 has 11 amino acids. V was shortened by 0 bases and J by 10 bases, with 6 bases between the two germline ends. The CDR3 nucleotides are TGTGCCAGCAGCCAAGAGGGGGGAGCTTTCTTT. Translated: CASSQEGGAFF.

The rearrangement uses TRBV5-1 and TRBJ2-1; 9 bases match TRBD2. Per the germline V gene, CDR1 is SGHRS and CDR2 is YFSETQ. J lost 8 bases, V lost 3 bases, and 12 bases had no gene match. The CDR3 loop spans 16 amino acids. DNA of the CDR3: TGCGCCAGCAGCTCCGCTGTCACCAGCGGGAGGCATGAGCAGTTCTTC. Translation: CASSSAVTSGRHEQFF.

The rearrangement links TRBV6-2 or TRBV6-3 to TRBJ2-5; 8 bases align to TRBD1. The J segment lost 9 bases and the V segment lost 5 bases, leaving 11 bases of the junction unmatched. The CDR3 contains 14 residues. Looked up from germline, CDR1 is MNHEY and CDR2 is SVGEGT. CDR3 protein: CASSRDRLEGAQYF. The CDR3, as DNA: TGTGCCAGCAGTCGGGACAGGCTCGAGGGGGCCCAGTACTTC.

For this clone: The junction differs from germline at one of its ends, possibly a read error. V is TRBV28 and J is TRBJ1-4, with D unclear. CDR3 length: 12 amino acids. In germline, CDR1 is MDHEN, CDR2 SYDVKM. The CDR3 DNA reads TGTGCCAGCAGTTTATCTAACATGGCCCAGGTTTTT. Protein: CASSLSNMAQVF.